The sequence of this TCR beta chain was determined in a study of blood T cell repertoires in COVID-19. Whole-study context: The United States, Italy and Spain were the sources of the acute and convalescent COVID-19 samples. Sources were T cells, B-cell-depleted T cells, or PBMCs; the material itself was cDNA or gDNA.

The germline V and J ends were trimmed by 4 bases and 5 bases, with 21 bases remaining between them. In germline, CDR1 is MNHNS, CDR2 SASEGT. The length of the CDR3 is 17 residues. As processed by the authors: Estimated nucleated cell counts came from reference gene primer amplification. The table came from immunoSEQ multiplex PCR; TCRdb's copy has only in-frame clones and leaves some out. D and trimming come from the DNA, and the V and J calls and clone size come from that table. The table shows about 130,000 clones, with more than 70% occurring only once. The receptor was isolated from a man aged 65 to 85 with acute or convalescent COVID-19. The sample taken for sequencing was peripheral blood. V usage is TRBV6-1 and J usage is TRBJ2-1, with a weak D call TRBD1 (6 bases). CDR3 residues: CASSARSQGNQHNEQFF. The CDR3 coding sequence is TGTGCCAGCAGTGCCCGGAGTCAGGGGAATCAGCACAATGAGCAGTTCTTC.